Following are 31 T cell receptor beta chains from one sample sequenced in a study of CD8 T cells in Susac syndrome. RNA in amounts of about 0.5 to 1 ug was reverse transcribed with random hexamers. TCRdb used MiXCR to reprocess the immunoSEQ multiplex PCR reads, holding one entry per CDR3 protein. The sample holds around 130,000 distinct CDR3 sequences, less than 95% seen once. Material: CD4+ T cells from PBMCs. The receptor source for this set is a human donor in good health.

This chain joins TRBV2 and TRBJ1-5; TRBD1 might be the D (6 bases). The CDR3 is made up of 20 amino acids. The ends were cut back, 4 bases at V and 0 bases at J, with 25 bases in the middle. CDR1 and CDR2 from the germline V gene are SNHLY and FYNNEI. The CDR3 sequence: CASSALHHRDRVYSNQPQHF. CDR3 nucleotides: TGTGCCAGCAGTGCACTACATCACAGGGACCGGGTCTATAGCAATCAGCCCCAGCATTTT.

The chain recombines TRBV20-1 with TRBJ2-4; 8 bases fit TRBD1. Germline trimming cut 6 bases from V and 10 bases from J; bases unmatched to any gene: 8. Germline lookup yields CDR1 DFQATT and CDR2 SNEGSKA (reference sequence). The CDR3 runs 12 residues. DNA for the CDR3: TGCAGTGCCAAGGACAGGGCCCTTATTCAGTACTTC. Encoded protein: CSAKDRALIQYF.

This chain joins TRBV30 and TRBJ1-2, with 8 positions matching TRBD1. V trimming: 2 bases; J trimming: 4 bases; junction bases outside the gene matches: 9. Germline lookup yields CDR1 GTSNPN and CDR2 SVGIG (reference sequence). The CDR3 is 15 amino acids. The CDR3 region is CAWSPTDRDAYGYTF. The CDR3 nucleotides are TGTGCCTGGAGTCCAACGGACAGGGATGCCTATGGCTACACCTTC.

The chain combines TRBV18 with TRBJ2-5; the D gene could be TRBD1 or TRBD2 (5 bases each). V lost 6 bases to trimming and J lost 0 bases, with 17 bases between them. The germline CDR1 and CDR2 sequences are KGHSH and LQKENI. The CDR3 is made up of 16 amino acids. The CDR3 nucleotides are TGTGCCAGCTCGCCGAATCCGGGACCTAACCAAGAGACCCAGTACTTC. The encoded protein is CASSPNPGPNQETQYF.

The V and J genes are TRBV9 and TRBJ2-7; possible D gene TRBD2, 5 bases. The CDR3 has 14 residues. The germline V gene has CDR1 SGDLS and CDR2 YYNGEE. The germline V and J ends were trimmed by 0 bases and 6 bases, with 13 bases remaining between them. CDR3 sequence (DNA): TGTGCCAGCAGCGTAGTGCCAGGCGGAGGCGAGCAGTACTTC. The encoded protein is CASSVVPGGGEQYF.

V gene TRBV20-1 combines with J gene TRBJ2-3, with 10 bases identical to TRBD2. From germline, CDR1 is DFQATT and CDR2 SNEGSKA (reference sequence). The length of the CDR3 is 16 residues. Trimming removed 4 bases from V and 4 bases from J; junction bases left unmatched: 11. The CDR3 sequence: CSANPLGLALSDTQYF. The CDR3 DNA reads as TGCAGTGCTAACCCATTGGGACTAGCGCTCTCAGATACGCAGTATTTT.

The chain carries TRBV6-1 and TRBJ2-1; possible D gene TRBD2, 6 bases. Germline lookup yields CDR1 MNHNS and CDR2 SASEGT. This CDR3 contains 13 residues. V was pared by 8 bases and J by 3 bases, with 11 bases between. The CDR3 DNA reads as TGTGCCAGCGTGGGACTCTTCTACAATGAGCAGTTCTTC. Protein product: CASVGLFYNEQFF.

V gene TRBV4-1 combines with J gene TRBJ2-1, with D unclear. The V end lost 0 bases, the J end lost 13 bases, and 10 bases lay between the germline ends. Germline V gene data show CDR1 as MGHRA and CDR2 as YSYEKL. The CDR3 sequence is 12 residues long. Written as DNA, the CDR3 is TGCGCCAGCAGCCAAGATGGGCTATTCCAGTTCTTC. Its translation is CASSQDGLFQFF.

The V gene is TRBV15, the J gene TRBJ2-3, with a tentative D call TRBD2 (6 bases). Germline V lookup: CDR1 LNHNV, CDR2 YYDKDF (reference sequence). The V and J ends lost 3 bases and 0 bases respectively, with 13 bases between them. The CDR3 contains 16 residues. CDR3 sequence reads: CATSRGLASSTDTQYF. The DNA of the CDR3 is TGTGCCACCAGCAGGGGCCTAGCGTCAAGCACAGATACGCAGTATTTT.

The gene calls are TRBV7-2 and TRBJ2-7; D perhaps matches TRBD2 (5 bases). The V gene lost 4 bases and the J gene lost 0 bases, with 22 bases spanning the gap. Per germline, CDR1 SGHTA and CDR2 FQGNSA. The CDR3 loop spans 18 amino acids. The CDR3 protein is CASSSALGRRVYSYEQYF. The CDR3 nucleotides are TGTGCCAGCAGCTCCGCCCTAGGCCGGCGGGTATACTCCTACGAGCAGTACTTC.

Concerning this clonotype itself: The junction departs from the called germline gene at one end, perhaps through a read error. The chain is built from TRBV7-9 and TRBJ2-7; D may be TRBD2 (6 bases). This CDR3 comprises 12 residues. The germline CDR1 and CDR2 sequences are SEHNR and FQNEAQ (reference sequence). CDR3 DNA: TGTGCCAGCAGCTTAGGAGATTCCCGGGAGCACTTC. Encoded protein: CASSLGDSREHF.

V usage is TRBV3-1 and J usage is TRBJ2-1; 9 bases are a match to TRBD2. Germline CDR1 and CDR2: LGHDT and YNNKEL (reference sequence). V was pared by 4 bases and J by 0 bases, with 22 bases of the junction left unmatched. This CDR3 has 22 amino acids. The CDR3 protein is CASSLPPPLAGVESISYNEQFF. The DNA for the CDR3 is TGTGCCAGCAGCCTACCTCCACCTTTAGCGGGAGTAGAATCGATCTCCTACAATGAGCAGTTCTTC.

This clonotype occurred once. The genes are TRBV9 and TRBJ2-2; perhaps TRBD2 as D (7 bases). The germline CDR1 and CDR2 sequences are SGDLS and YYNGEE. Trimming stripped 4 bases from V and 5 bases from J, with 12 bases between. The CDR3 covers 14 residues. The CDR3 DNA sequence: TGTGCCAGCAGCATTAGGGGGGGAACCGGGGAGCTGTTTTTT. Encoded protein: CASSIRGGTGELFF. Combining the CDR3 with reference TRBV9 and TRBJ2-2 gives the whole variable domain DSGVTQTPKHLITATGQRVTLRCSPRSGDLSVYWYQQSLDQGLQFLIQYYNGEERAKGNILERFSAQQFPDLHSELNLSSLELGDSALYFCASSIRGGTGELFFGEGSRLTVL.

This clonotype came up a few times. This CDR3 is CASSGDRVTEAFF. As DNA, the CDR3 is TGTGCCAGTAGTGGGGACAGGGTCACTGAAGCTTTCTTT. This chain joins TRBV19 and TRBJ1-1, with TRBD1 identical over 9 bases. This CDR3 is 13 amino acids long. Germline V lookup: CDR1 LNHDA, CDR2 SQIVND (reference sequence). V lost 5 bases and J lost 4; bases outside the gene matches: 2. Full variable domain (remainder filled in from reference TRBV19 and TRBJ1-1): DGGITQSPKYLFRKEGQNVTLSCEQNLNHDAMYWYRQDPGQGLRLIYYSQIVNDFQKGDIAEGYSVSREKKESFPLTVTSAQKNPTAFYLCASSGDRVTEAFFGQGTRLTVV.

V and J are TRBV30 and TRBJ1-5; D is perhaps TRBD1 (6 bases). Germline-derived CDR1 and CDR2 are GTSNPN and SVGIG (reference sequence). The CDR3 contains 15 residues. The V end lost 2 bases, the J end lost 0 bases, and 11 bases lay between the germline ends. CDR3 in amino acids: CAWSPRTDSNQPQHF. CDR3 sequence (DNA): TGTGCCTGGAGTCCCCGGACAGATAGCAATCAGCCCCAGCATTTT.

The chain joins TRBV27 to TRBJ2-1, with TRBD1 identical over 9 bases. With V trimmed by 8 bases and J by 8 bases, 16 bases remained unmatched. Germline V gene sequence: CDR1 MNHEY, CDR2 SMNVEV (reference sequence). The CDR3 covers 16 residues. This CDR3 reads CASASMTGTGFHEQFF. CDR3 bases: TGTGCCAGCGCGAGTATGACCGGGACAGGGTTCCATGAGCAGTTCTTC.

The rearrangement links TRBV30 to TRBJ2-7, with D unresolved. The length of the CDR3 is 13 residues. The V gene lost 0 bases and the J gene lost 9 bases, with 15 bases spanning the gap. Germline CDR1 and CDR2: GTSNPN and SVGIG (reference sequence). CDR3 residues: CAWSVDPLIGQYF. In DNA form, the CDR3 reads TGTGCCTGGAGTGTGGATCCCCTGATCGGGCAGTACTTC.

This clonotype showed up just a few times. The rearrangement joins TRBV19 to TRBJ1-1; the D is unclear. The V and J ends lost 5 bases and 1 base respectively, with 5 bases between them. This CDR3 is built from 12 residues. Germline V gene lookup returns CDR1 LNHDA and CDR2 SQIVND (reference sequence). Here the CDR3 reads CASSPRNTEAFF. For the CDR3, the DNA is TGTGCCAGTAGTCCCCGGAACACTGAAGCTTTCTTT.

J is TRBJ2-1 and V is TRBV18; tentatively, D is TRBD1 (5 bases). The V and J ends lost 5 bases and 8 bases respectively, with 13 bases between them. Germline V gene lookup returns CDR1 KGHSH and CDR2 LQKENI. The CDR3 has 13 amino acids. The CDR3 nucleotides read TGTGCCAGCTCAGTTCAGGGTCCCCATGAGCAGTTCTTC. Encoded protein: CASSVQGPHEQFF.

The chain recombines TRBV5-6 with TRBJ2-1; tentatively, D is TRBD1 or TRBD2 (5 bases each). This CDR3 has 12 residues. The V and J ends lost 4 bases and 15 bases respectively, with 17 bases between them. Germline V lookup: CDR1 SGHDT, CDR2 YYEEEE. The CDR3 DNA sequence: TGTGCCAGCAGCATTCAAAGAACGGGACCGTTCTTC. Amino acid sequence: CASSIQRTGPFF.

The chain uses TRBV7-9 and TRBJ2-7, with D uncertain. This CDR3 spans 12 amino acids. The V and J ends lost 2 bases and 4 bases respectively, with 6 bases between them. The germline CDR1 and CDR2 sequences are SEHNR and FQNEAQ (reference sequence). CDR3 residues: CASSLSGYEQYF. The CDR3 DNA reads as TGTGCCAGCAGCTTATCTGGGTACGAGCAGTACTTC. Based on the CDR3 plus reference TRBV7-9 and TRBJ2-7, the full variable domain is DTGVSQNPRHKITKRGQNVTFRCDPISEHNRLYWYRQTLGQGPEFLTYFQNEAQLEKSRLLSDRFSAERPKGSFSTLEIQRTEQGDSAMYLCASSLSGYEQYFGPGTRLTVT.

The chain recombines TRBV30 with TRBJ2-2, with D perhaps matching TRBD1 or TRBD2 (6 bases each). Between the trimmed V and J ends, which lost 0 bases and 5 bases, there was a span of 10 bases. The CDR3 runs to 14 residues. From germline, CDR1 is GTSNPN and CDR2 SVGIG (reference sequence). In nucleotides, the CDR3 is TGTGCCTGGAGTGTAGGGGGAGGAACCGGGGAGCTGTTTTTT. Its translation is CAWSVGGGTGELFF.

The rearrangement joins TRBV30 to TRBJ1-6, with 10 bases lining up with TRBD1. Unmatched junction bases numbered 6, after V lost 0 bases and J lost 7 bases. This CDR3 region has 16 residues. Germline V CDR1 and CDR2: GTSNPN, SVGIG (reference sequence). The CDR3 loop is CAWSVSVGQGNSPLHF. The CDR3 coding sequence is TGTGCCTGGAGTGTTTCCGTGGGACAGGGGAATTCACCCCTCCACTTT. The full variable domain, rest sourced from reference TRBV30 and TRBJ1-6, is SQTIHQWPATLVQPVGSPLSLECTVEGTSNPNLYWYRQAAGRGLQLLFYSVGIGQISSEVPQNLSASRPQDRQFILSSKKLLLSDSGFYLCAWSVSVGQGNSPLHFGNGTRLTVT.

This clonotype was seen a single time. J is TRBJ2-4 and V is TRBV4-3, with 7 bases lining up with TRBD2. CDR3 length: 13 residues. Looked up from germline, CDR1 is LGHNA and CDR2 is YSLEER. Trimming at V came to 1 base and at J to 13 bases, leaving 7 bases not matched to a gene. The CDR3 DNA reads TGCGCCAGCAGCCAAGGGGCCCGGGACTACCAGTACTTC. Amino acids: CASSQGARDYQYF.

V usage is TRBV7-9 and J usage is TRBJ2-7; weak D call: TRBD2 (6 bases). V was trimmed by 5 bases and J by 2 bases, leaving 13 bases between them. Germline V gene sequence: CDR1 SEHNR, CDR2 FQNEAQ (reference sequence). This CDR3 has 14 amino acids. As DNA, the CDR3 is TGTGCCAGCAGCCCAGGGACTGAGACCTACGAGCAGTACTTC. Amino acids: CASSPGTETYEQYF.

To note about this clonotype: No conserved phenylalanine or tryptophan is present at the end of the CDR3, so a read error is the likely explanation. This CDR3 is CASSRTDTQYL. CDR3 nucleotides: TGCGCCAGCAGCCGCACAGATACGCAGTATCTT. This chain uses TRBV5-1 with TRBJ2-3; no firm D call. The germline gives CDR1 SGHRS, CDR2 YFSETQ. V was pared by 4 bases and J by 1 base, with 1 base between. This CDR3 comprises 11 residues.

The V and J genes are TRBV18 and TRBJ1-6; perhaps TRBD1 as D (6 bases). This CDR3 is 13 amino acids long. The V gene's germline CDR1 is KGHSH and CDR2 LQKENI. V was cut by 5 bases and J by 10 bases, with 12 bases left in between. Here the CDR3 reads CASSTDGTSPLHF. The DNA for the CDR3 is TGTGCCAGCTCAACGGACGGGACATCACCCCTCCACTTT.

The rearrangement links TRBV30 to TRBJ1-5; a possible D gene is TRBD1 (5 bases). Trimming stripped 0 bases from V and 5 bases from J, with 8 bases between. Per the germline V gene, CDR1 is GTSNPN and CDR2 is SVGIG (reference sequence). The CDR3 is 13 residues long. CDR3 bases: TGTGCCTGGAGTGTAGGGGTGGATCAGCCCCAGCATTTT. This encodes CAWSVGVDQPQHF.

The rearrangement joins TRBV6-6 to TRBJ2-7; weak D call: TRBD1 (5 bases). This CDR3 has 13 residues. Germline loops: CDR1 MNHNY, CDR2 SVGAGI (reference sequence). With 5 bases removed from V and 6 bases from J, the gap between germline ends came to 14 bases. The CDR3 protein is CASSLTQGSEQYF. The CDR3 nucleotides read TGTGCCAGCAGTCTTACCCAGGGTAGCGAGCAGTACTTC.

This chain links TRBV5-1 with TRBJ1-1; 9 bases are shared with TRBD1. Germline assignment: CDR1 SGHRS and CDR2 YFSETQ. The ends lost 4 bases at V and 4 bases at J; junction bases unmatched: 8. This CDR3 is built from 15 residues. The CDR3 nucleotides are TGCGCCAGCAGCCAGGACAGGGGATTCAGCACTGAAGCTTTCTTT. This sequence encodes CASSQDRGFSTEAFF.

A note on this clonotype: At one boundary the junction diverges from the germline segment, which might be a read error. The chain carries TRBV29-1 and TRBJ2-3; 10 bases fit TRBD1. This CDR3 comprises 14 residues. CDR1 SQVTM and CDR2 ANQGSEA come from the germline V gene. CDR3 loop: CSVDGTGVTDTQFF. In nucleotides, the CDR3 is TGCAGCGTAGACGGGACAGGGGTTACAGATACGCAGTTTTTT.